A single sample gave rise to the 10 T cell receptor beta chains below, sequenced in a study of Tregs in tolerant kidney transplant recipients. The table came from immunoSEQ multiplex PCR; TCRdb's copy has only in-frame clones and leaves some out. This sample's table has about 23,000 clones. Recipients received nonmyeloablative bone marrow transplants from related graft donors, with transient mixed chimerism. Sequencing used CD4+ T cells from blood (PBMCs), obtained 6 months after the transplant. The receptors were gathered from a human patient who received a combined kidney and bone marrow transplant. Some T cells could come from the graft donor.

On this clone: The read ends 3 residues shy of where the CDR3 ends; the end is completed using the germline J gene. This chain connects TRBV30 to TRBJ2-3, with D possibly being TRBD1 (5 bases). The germline gives CDR1 GTSNPN, CDR2 SVGIG (reference sequence). This CDR3 region has 15 residues. With 0 bases removed from V and 3 bases from J, the gap between germline ends came to 13 bases. CDR3 residues: CAWSVHGAGTDTQYF. The sequenced CDR3 bases are TGTGCCTGGAGTGTACATGGGGCTGGGACAGATACG. Full variable domain (outside the CDR3, taken from reference TRBV30 and TRBJ2-3): SQTIHQWPATLVQPVGSPLSLECTVEGTSNPNLYWYRQAAGRGLQLLFYSVGIGQISSEVPQNLSASRPQDRQFILSSKKLLLSDSGFYLCAWSVHGAGTDTQYFGPGTRLTVL.

Notes on this clone: The sequenced fragment ends 3 residues before the CDR3 boundary, so the rest is inferred from the germline J gene. This chain joins TRBV2 and TRBJ1-2; D gene unclear. Trimming pared 6 bases from V and 6 bases from J, leaving 11 bases between. CDR1 SNHLY and CDR2 FYNNEI come from the germline V gene. The CDR3 covers 12 residues. CDR3 region: CASSPRAHGYTF. Incomplete CDR3 DNA: TGTGCCAGCAGCCCAAGGGCCCATGGC.

CDR3: CASTPVGDSDYGYTF. The part of the CDR3 DNA that was read is TGTGCCAGCACCCCTGTCGGGGACTCAGACTATGGC. The gene calls are TRBV27 and TRBJ1-2, with D perhaps matching TRBD1 (5 bases). The read comes to an end 3 residues before the CDR3 does, leaving the germline J gene to fill in the end. V lost 7 bases, J lost 3 bases, and 18 bases lay in between. CDR1 and CDR2 (germline): MNHEY, SMNVEV (reference sequence). This CDR3 contains 15 residues.

On this clone itself: The read terminates 3 residues before the CDR3 end, so the remaining end is supplied by the germline J gene. The gene calls are TRBV18 and TRBJ2-5; 7 bases are shared with TRBD1. V lost 0 bases, J lost 4 bases, and 5 bases stayed unmatched. This CDR3 is built from 15 residues. The germline CDR1 and CDR2 sequences are KGHSH and LQKENI. Partial CDR3 DNA: TGTGCCAGCTCACCACCCGGGACAGTGGTAGAGACC. Translating gives CASSPPGTVVET. The whole CDR3 protein reads CASSPPGTVVETQYF.

On this clone itself: The DNA ends 3 residues before the CDR3 does, and the rest of the CDR3 is filled in from the germline J gene. This sequence joins TRBV7-2 and TRBJ2-2; 7 bases line up with TRBD1. This CDR3 has 15 residues. Germline lookup yields CDR1 SGHTA and CDR2 FQGNSA. Trimming cost V 4 bases and J 3 bases; bases outside gene matches: 5. The part of the CDR3 DNA that was read is TGTGCCAGCAGCTCTCTTGACAGGGACACCGGGGAG. It is translated as CASSSLDRDTGE. The whole CDR3 sequence reads CASSSLDRDTGELFF.

On this clone itself: The sequenced fragment ends 3 residues before the CDR3 boundary, so the rest is inferred from the germline J gene. The chain is built from TRBV7-9 and TRBJ2-4; TRBD1 agrees at 9 bases. Germline loops: CDR1 SEHNR, CDR2 FQNEAQ (reference sequence). The CDR3 runs to 15 residues. After removal of 7 bases from V and 4 bases from J, the junction contained 8 bases not matched to a gene. This CDR3 reads CASMTHDRGKNIQYF. The CDR3 DNA, read in part, is TGTGCCAGCATGACCCACGACAGGGGGAAAAACATT.

In regard to this clone: The sequence runs out 3 residues before the end of the CDR3; the remainder is reconstructed from the germline J gene. The chain has TRBV7-2 and TRBJ2-1; D is possibly TRBD1 or TRBD2 (5 bases each). CDR1 and CDR2 (germline): SGHTA, FQGNSA. The CDR3 sequence is 11 residues long. Trimming cost V 5 bases and J 9 bases, with 8 bases left between them. The CDR3 protein is CASSPGSEQFF. The DNA read from the CDR3 is TGTGCCAGCAGCCCAGGGAGTGAG.

As to this clone: The read finishes 3 residues shy of the CDR3 end, and the germline J gene is used to complete it. The chain recombines TRBV20-1 with TRBJ2-7; 10 positions match TRBD1. The V gene's germline CDR1 is DFQATT and CDR2 SNEGSKA (reference sequence). J lost 3 bases, V lost 5 bases, and 4 bases had no gene match. The CDR3 has 13 amino acids. The CDR3 protein is CSAVRDRGYEQYF. The sequenced part of the CDR3 DNA is TGCAGTGCTGTCCGGGACAGGGGCTACGAG.

A note on this clone: The read finishes 3 residues shy of the CDR3 end, and the germline J gene is used to complete it. The rearrangement uses TRBV11-3 and TRBJ2-4; 7 bases match TRBD1. From germline, CDR1 is SGHNT and CDR2 YENEEA. The CDR3 runs to 12 residues. The CDR3 bases that were read are TGTGCCAGCAGTGGGACAGAGGAAATT. It encodes CASSGTEEI. The whole CDR3 region reads CASSGTEEIQYF.

On this clone: The read terminates 3 residues ahead of where the CDR3 ends, so the germline J gene completes it. J is TRBJ2-2 and V is TRBV5-1, with TRBD2 as a possible D gene (5 bases). V lost 4 bases and J lost 7, with 20 bases in between. This CDR3 has 16 amino acids. The germline CDR1 and CDR2 sequences are SGHRS and YFSETQ. The CDR3 here is CASSMESAGVDGELFF. The covered CDR3 bases are TGCGCCAGCAGCATGGAATCCGCCGGGGTGGACGGGGAG.